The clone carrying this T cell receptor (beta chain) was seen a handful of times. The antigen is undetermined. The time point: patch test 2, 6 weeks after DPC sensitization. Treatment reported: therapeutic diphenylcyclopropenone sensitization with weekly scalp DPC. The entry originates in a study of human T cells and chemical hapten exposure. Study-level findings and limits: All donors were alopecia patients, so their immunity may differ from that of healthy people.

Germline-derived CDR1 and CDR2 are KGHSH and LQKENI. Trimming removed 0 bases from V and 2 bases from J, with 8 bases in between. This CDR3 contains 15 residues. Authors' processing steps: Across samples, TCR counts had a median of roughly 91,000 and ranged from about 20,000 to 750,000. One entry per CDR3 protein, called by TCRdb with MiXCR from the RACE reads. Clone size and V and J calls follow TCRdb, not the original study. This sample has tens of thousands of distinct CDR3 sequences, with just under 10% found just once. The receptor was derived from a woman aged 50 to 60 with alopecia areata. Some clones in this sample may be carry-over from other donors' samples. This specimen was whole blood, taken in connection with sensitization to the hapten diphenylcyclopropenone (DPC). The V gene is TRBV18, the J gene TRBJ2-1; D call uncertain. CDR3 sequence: CASSPPRLPYNEQFF. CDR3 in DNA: TGTGCCAGCTCACCACCCCGGCTCCCCTACAATGAGCAGTTCTTC.